The sequence of this T cell receptor beta chain was determined in a study of T cell repertoires in cytomegalovirus infection. Study background: Indicated by public TCR beta signatures were CMV infection and matching HLA type. Whole-study results and caveats: There were carriers of CMV plus the relevant HLA, and cumulative public TCR beta family frequency identified them.

TCRdb ran MiXCR on the reads and lists one entry per CDR3 protein. The table includes around 230,000 distinct CDR3 sequences, approximately 38% detected once. Germline CDR1 and CDR2: KGHDR and SFDVKD. V was cut by 4 bases and J by 2 bases, with 10 bases left in between. This CDR3 spans 15 amino acids. Remarks on this clonotype: Its target is not known.

This sequence joins TRBV24-1 and TRBJ2-2; weak D call: TRBD1 (5 bases). The input for sequencing was CD8+ T cells from cultured PBMCs, taken from culture after CMV antigen stimulation. This sequence was found in a human donor in good health (CMV status not recorded). Some clones in this sample may be carry-over from other donors' samples. The CDR3 is CATSEQDTNTGELFF. CDR3 sequence (DNA): TGTGCCACCAGTGAACAGGACACTAACACCGGGGAGCTGTTTTTT.